This TCR beta chain is from a study of blood T cell repertoires in COVID-19 (dated by TCRdb to the early 2020s). Turning to the overall study: Samples covering the acute and convalescent phases of COVID-19 were provided by collaborators in the United States, Italy and Spain. Samples were obtained from the ongoing ImmuneRACE study (first 160 participants) and from 1,200 or so subjects provided by 6 global collaborators. The material from the prospective study consisted of cDNA or gDNA derived from T cells, B-cell-depleted T cells, or PBMCs. Subjects who had been exposed to COVID-19, were actively infected with it, or had recovered from it provided the deeply sampled blood TCRbeta repertoires that made up the dataset. A de-identified subject ID, COVID-19 status, age in years and sex were almost always included in the sample metadata. A freely available public database, intended as a resource for researchers studying the immune response to SARS-CoV-2, is where the repertoires were released. HLA class I and class II types, where available, came from metadata supplied by the sample provider rather than from assay-based typing. Here is what the overall study found, with its caveats: How much clinical and demographic metadata was included differed by source and by participant, and the metadata was provided uncurated.

About this clone itself: Its antigen remains undetermined. Base-call qualities are not available, and no considerably larger clone is one nucleotide away.

The collaborating institutions used their own protocols to collect whole blood in K2EDTA tubes. For TCRbeta analysis, collaborators shipped samples as frozen whole blood, isolated PBMCs, or DNA extracted from either of those sample types. The immunoSEQ Assay, a bias-controlled multiplex PCR, was used to amplify TCRbeta CDR3 regions from genomic DNA. The published analysis was carried out like this. The number of nucleated cells in each sample was estimated from the amplification of reference gene primers within the assay. To quantify the absolute abundance of each unique TCRbeta CDR3 rearrangement, sequence reads were collapsed and filtered. For each sample, productive Simpson clonality was calculated as the square root of Simpson's diversity index across productive rearrangements. TCRdb re-hosts the immuneACCESS table, in-frame sequences only. Its copies lack some clones; in the studies checked, an unresolved V gene accounts for under half of them, and the cause for the rest is not known. That table gives V, J and clone size, and the DNA gave D and trimming. The sample table shows around 140,000 clones, and 70% to 85% are seen once. The ten largest clones capture about a sixth of the sample.

From the cysteine through the phenylalanine, the CDR3 covers 15 amino acids. The kept DNA is CDR3 alone, 45 bases in frame from the first base. CDR1 and CDR2 are read off the germline V gene as SGHRS and YFSETQ. Trimming costs V 4 bases and J 3 bases, and their ends lie 13 bases apart. The sequencing input was peripheral blood. Rearrangement joined TRBV5-1 to TRBJ1-4; no D gene can be assigned with confidence. This TCR was sampled from a woman older than 75 with acute or convalescent COVID-19. The CDR3 in this case is CASSPHTPPNEKLFF. The nucleotide sequence is TGCGCCAGCAGCCCCCATACTCCGCCTAATGAAAAACTGTTTTTT.